A selection of T cell receptor beta chains follows, all from one sample in a study of beta chain features in type 1 diabetes. TCRdb's table, derived via immunoSEQ multiplex PCR, lists solely in-frame clones and lacks some. In the table there are about 330,000 clones, roughly 9.6% of which are singletons. Sequences were obtained from naive CD4+ T cells from blood. All receptors derive from a young woman in good health. Each CDR3 is given with its conserved first and last residue. D genes are given only for firm matches. Rows give clone size only sometimes, using once, few, many, or a class for an expanded clone.

v_gene	d_gene	j_gene	abundance	CDR3nt	CDR3aa
TRBV29-1	NA	TRBJ2-1	few	TGCAGCGTTGGGACCTGGCGGGGTTACAATGAGCAGTTCTTC	CSVGTWRGYNEQFF
TRBV30	NA	TRBJ1-1	NA	TGTGCCTGGGACAGGACGGGCTTGAACACTGAAGCTTTCTTT	CAWDRTGLNTEAFF
TRBV19	TRBD1	TRBJ2-1	NA	TGTGCCAGTAGTACCGGGACAGGGGGCCTGAATGAGCAGTTCTTC	CASSTGTGGLNEQFF
TRBV2	NA	TRBJ2-3	few	TGTGCCAGCAGTCGTGGAGGCGATACGCAGTATTTT	CASSRGGDTQYF
TRBV5-1	NA	TRBJ2-4	few	TGCGCCAGCAGCTTGTTTGGGGCGGCCAAAAACATTCAGTACTTC	CASSLFGAAKNIQYF
TRBV15	NA	TRBJ2-1	NA	TGTGCCACCAGCAGAGATCAGGAGCGGGCGGTCGTTGAGCAGTTCTTC	CATSRDQERAVVEQFF
TRBV29-1	NA	TRBJ1-1	NA	TGCAGCGTTGCGGCAGGGAACACTGAAGCTTTCTTT	CSVAAGNTEAFF
TRBV18	TRBD2	TRBJ2-1	NA	TGTGCCAGCTCACCGGCGGTAGCGGGAGGCCATTACAAGAATGAGCAGTTCTTC	CASSPAVAGGHYKNEQFF
TRBV5-1	TRBD2	TRBJ2-2	NA	TGCGCCAGCAGCTTATTTAGCGGGAGTTCGGGGGAGCTGTTTTTT	CASSLFSGSSGELFF
TRBV7-9	TRBD2	TRBJ2-1	NA	TGTGCCAGCAACCGGGGACTAGCGGGAGGATCGGATGAGCAGTTCTTC	CASNRGLAGGSDEQFF
TRBV28	NA	TRBJ2-5	NA	TGTGCCAGCAGACCGGGCAGCGGCTTGGGAGAGACCCAGTACTTC	CASRPGSGLGETQYF
TRBV9	TRBD2	TRBJ2-1	NA	TGTGCCAGCAGCGTATACGCGGGGGGGACTAGCGGCTACAATGAGCAGTTCTTC	CASSVYAGGTSGYNEQFF
TRBV7-9	NA	TRBJ2-3	few	TGTGCCAGCAGCTCCAGGGGGGGCACAGATACGCAGTATTTT	CASSSRGGTDTQYF
TRBV7-9	TRBD2	TRBJ2-1	NA	TGTGCCAGCAGCTCGGGGAAGTGGCTAGCGGAATACAATGAGCAGTTCTTC	CASSSGKWLAEYNEQFF
TRBV28	NA	TRBJ1-2	few	TGTGCCAGCAGTCAACCATTACAGAACAACTATGGCTACACCTTC	CASSQPLQNNYGYTF
TRBV25-1	TRBD1	TRBJ2-1	NA	TGTGCCAACTCGGCGCGCGACAGGGAATCCTACAATGAGCAGTTCTTC	CANSARDRESYNEQFF
TRBV29-1	NA	TRBJ2-5	few	TGCAGCGTCGCCGACAACCAAGAGACCCAGTACTTC	CSVADNQETQYF
TRBV6-6	TRBD1	TRBJ2-5	NA	TGTGCCAGCAGTTACAGGGGGCGGGAGACCCAGTACTTC	CASSYRGRETQYF
TRBV18	TRBD1	TRBJ2-7	NA	TGTGCCAGCTCACCGAATGGACAGGGGCTCGAGCAGTACTTC	CASSPNGQGLEQYF
TRBV5-6	TRBD2	TRBJ2-1	NA	TGTGCCAGCAGCGGGGGACTAGCGGGCGCGAAGCAGTTCTTC	CASSGGLAGAKQFF